The T cell receptor (beta chain) under discussion was sequenced for a study of blood T cells in healthy people across ages. Findings and limits, study-wide: Bulk PBMC profiling left naive and antigen-experienced comparisons inconclusive.

This clonotype was counted between two and nine times. Its specificity is unknown. A second about 6 to 12 cycle PCR used barcoded and J-beta primers. TCRdb called the 5' RACE reads again in MiXCR, with one record for every CDR3 protein. Of fewer than 1,200,000 distinct CDR3 sequences in the sample, approximately 26% are singletons; the top ten hold about 0.72%. A minimum of 6 micrograms of total RNA was extracted per sample. V was pared by 0 bases and J by 5 bases, with 17 bases between. The CDR3 has 16 amino acids. The germline V gene encodes CDR1 SGHDN and CDR2 FVKESK. In addition, the sample was reused for a study of T cells of mothers and their children. That source notes: In each mother, TCR beta CDR3 reads exceeded 10 million; in each child, they numbered approximately 3 million. Detection of persistent microchimeric T cell clones did not occur.

Material: blood. The receptor's source is a girl between 2 and 10 years old in good health. The chain joins TRBV14 to TRBJ2-7; D uncertain. Here the CDR3 reads CASSQDQTLETHEQYF. CDR3 sequence (DNA): TGTGCCAGCAGCCAAGATCAGACCCTAGAAACGCACGAGCAGTACTTC.